Below are 11 T cell receptor beta chains sequenced from a single sample in a study of shared clonotypes between healthy human individuals. Repertoires were generated with immunoSEQ multiplex PCR, while TCRdb's copy carries only in-frame clones and drops some. The data show around 2.5 million clones, with more than 85% seen just once and approximately 0.36% held by the top ten. Sequencing was carried out using naive CD4+ T cells from PBMCs. Subset meaning: CD45RA+ positively selected. Receptor source: a man between 18 and 35 years old in good health. Some clones in this sample may be carry-over from other donors' samples.

The chain recombines TRBV7-8 with TRBJ2-3; D unclear. Trimming pared 2 bases from V and 5 bases from J, leaving 5 bases between. The CDR3 contains 12 residues. Per germline, CDR1 SGHVS and CDR2 FQNEAQ. The CDR3 nucleotides read TGTGCCAGCAGCTTAAGTCTAGATACGCAGTATTTT. Translation: CASSLSLDTQYF. Supplemented by reference TRBV7-8 and TRBJ2-3, the full variable domain reads GAGVSQSPRYKVAKRGQDVALRCDPISGHVSLFWYQQALGQGPEFLTYFQNEAQLDKSGLPSDRFFAERPEGSVSTLKIQRTQQEDSAVYLCASSLSLDTQYFGPGTRLTVL.

CDR3 amino acids: CAITPNKDRVIAEQYF. As DNA, the CDR3 is TGTGCCATCACCCCCAACAAGGACAGAGTCATCGCCGAGCAGTACTTC. The chain links TRBV10-3 to TRBJ2-7; D possibly corresponds to TRBD1 (6 bases). Germline V CDR1 and CDR2: ENHRY, SYGVKD. With 7 bases removed from V and 6 bases from J, the gap between germline ends came to 25 bases. The CDR3 extends over 16 amino acids.

The chain combines TRBV19 with TRBJ2-7, with D tentatively TRBD2 (5 bases). The CDR3 consists of 14 residues. Trimming left V 5 bases short and J 3 bases short, with 14 bases between. Germline values: CDR1 LNHDA, CDR2 SQIVND (reference sequence). CDR3 in DNA: TGTGCCAGTAGTTTTGGACTCCTTAACTACGAGCAGTACTTC. Translating gives CASSFGLLNYEQYF.

This chain connects TRBV6-5 to TRBJ1-1; 9 nucleotides match TRBD1. This CDR3 region has 15 residues. Germline CDR1 reads MNHEY; CDR2 reads SVGAGI. Losses at the gene ends were 10 bases for V and 4 bases for J; bases not matched to a gene: 13. This CDR3 is CATRGIRQGGTEAFF. DNA of the CDR3: TGTGCCACGCGAGGGATCAGACAGGGGGGCACTGAAGCTTTCTTT.

J is TRBJ2-2 and V is TRBV29-1; TRBD1 matches 8 bases. Germline CDR1 and CDR2: SQVTM and ANQGSEA. Trimming at V came to 6 bases and at J to 5 bases, leaving 8 bases not matched to a gene. This CDR3 contains 14 residues. CDR3 DNA sequence: TGCAGCGTCAAGGACAGGGTTGTTACCGGGGAGCTGTTTTTT. This encodes CSVKDRVVTGELFF.

J is TRBJ2-1 and V is TRBV10-3; 13 nucleotides line up with TRBD2. Germline V gene sequence: CDR1 ENHRY, CDR2 SYGVKD. The CDR3 sequence is 16 residues long. Trimming removed 3 bases from V and 8 bases from J; junction bases left unmatched: 7. CDR3 nucleotides: TGTGCCATCAGTGATACGGGACTAGCGGGAACCGATGAGCAGTTCTTC. Its translation is CAISDTGLAGTDEQFF.

The chain uses TRBV29-1 and TRBJ2-6; weak D call: TRBD1 (6 bases). V gave up 4 bases and J gave up 4 bases, with 20 bases separating them. In germline, CDR1 is SQVTM, CDR2 ANQGSEA. The CDR3 runs 17 residues. Here the CDR3 DNA reads TGCAGCGTTGGAGGACCCCAGGGGATGGCCGGGGCCAACGTCCTGACTTTC. Protein: CSVGGPQGMAGANVLTF. The variable domain in full, completed from reference TRBV29-1 and TRBJ2-6, reads SAVISQKPSRDICQRGTSLTIQCQVDSQVTMMFWYRQQPGQSLTLIATANQGSEATYESGFVIDKFPISRPNLTFSTLTVSNMSPEDSSIYLCSVGGPQGMAGANVLTFGAGSRLTVL.

The gene calls are TRBV6-6 and TRBJ2-7, with D perhaps TRBD2 (5 bases). This CDR3 is built from 15 residues. V was pared by 2 bases and J by 0 bases, with 11 bases between. The germline V gene encodes CDR1 MNHNY and CDR2 SVGAGI (reference sequence). The CDR3 nucleotides are TGTGCCAGCAGTTACCCGGGAAGGACCTCCTACGAGCAGTACTTC. Translating gives CASSYPGRTSYEQYF.

Worth noting for this clone: Within the sample, other DNA sequences also encode this same CDR3. The rearrangement joins TRBV28 to TRBJ1-2; maybe TRBD1 (6 bases). Germline assignment: CDR1 MDHEN and CDR2 SYDVKM. CDR3 length: 12 amino acids. V was pared by 3 bases and J by 8 bases, with 10 bases between. Here the CDR3 reads CASSFSQGGYTF. The DNA of the CDR3 is TGTGCCAGCAGTTTTTCACAGGGCGGCTACACCTTC.

V is TRBV5-1 and J is TRBJ2-6, with D tentatively TRBD1 or TRBD2 (5 bases each). The V gene lost 4 bases and the J gene lost 7 bases, with 9 bases spanning the gap. Germline assignment: CDR1 SGHRS and CDR2 YFSETQ. The CDR3 spans 13 residues. The CDR3 loop reads CASSPGGANVLTF. CDR3 in DNA: TGCGCCAGCAGCCCTGGGGGTGCCAACGTCCTGACTTTC.

The table lists this clone with a count of one. J is TRBJ2-5 and V is TRBV5-1; D unclear. The CDR3 is 15 residues long. The V end lost 4 bases, the J end lost 4 bases, and 17 bases lay between the germline ends. CDR1 is SGHRS and CDR2 is YFSETQ in the germline V gene. CDR3: CASSLNRVTGETQYF. The CDR3 nucleotides read TGCGCCAGCAGCCTGAACCGGGTCACGGGAGAGACCCAGTACTTC.